This TCR beta chain was profiled in a study of response to subunit inactivated influenza vaccine. One entry per CDR3 protein, called by TCRdb with MiXCR from the RT-PCR reads. Among some 500,000 distinct CDR3 sequences listed, over 25% were seen once. This clonotype was observed once. What it binds is unknown. In germline, CDR1 is MNHNS, CDR2 SASEGT. Trimming removed 5 bases at V and 0 bases at J, with 13 bases between. This CDR3 has 15 residues. General study results and limits: T cells newly recruited by each seasonal influenza vaccination are few, the authors suggested.

This clonotype originated in a man over 45 who received an inactivated influenza vaccine. Sequenced here: CD4+ T cells sorted from PBMCs, sampled 5 days after vaccination. This chain connects TRBV6-1 to TRBJ1-2; D ambiguous. The CDR3 coding sequence is TGTGCCAGCAGTCAGGACGGATCTACTAACTATGGCTACACCTTC. It codes for CASSQDGSTNYGYTF.